This is a list of T cell receptor beta chains from one sample in a study of control samples from healthy donors and cancer patients. Produced via immunoSEQ multiplex PCR; TCRdb's table is partial and in-frame only. The data hold 150,000 or so clones, with approximately 94% observed a single time. Sequencing was carried out using blood. Receptor source: a man aged 40-49 years in good health. CDR3s include the opening cysteine and the closing phenylalanine or tryptophan. D genes are given only for firm matches. Expanded clones get a size class; other rows say once, few or many, or leave the size out.

TRBJ1-5 | TRBD1 | - | TRBV27 | CASSPAPRQGITCNQPQHF | TGTGCCAGCAGTCCCGCTCCTCGACAGGGTATTACTTGCAATCAGCCCCAGCATTTT
TRBJ1-4 | - | - | TRBV6-5 | CASRAVTATNEKLFF | TGTGCCAGCAGAGCTGTGACAGCAACTAATGAAAAACTGTTTTTT
TRBJ2-1 | - | - | TRBV5-1 | CASSLDGGAYNEQFF | TGCGCCAGCAGCTTGGACGGGGGTGCCTACAATGAGCAGTTCTTC
TRBJ1-4 | TRBD1 | - | TRBV28 | CATQGQLNEKLFF | TGTGCCACCCAGGGACAGCTTAATGAAAAACTGTTTTTT
TRBJ1-1 | TRBD1 | - | TRBV6-2/TRBV6-3 | CASSSRDRVPNTEAFF | TGTGCCAGCAGTTCCCGGGACAGGGTTCCGAACACTGAAGCTTTCTTT
TRBJ1-1 | - | once | TRBV15 | CATSREVGTEAFF | TGTGCCACCAGCAGAGAGGTAGGCACTGAAGCTTTCTTT
TRBJ2-1 | TRBD2 | - | TRBV30 | CAWGKSTSGGYNEQFF | TGTGCCTGGGGGAAATCGACTAGCGGGGGCTACAATGAGCAGTTCTTC
TRBJ1-6 | TRBD1 | - | TRBV24-1 | CATTSMGQVWPVGLYHSPLHF | TGTGCCACCACCTCGATGGGACAGGTTTGGCCCGTGGGCCTGTATCATTCACCCCTCCACTTT
TRBJ1-2 | - | - | TRBV15 | CATRIEGVYGYTF | TGTGCCACCAGGATAGAGGGAGTCTATGGCTACACCTTC
TRBJ1-1 | - | - | TRBV11-2 | CASSWGPLEAEAFF | TGTGCCAGCAGCTGGGGACCTTTGGAGGCTGAAGCTTTCTTT
TRBJ2-7 | TRBD2 | - | TRBV9 | CASSGGGGAYEQYF | TGTGCCAGCAGCGGAGGCGGGGGGGCATACGAGCAGTACTTC
TRBJ1-3 | - | - | TRBV11-2 | CASSLGAGNTIYF | TGTGCCAGCAGTTTAGGGGCCGGAAACACCATATATTTT
TRBJ1-1 | TRBD1 | - | TRBV5-1 | CASSSTGGKGTEAFF | TGCGCCAGCAGTTCGACAGGGGGCAAGGGCACTGAAGCTTTCTTT
TRBJ1-2 | TRBD1 | - | TRBV24-1 | CATSDRDSYYGYTF | TGTGCCACCAGTGACCGGGACAGCTACTATGGCTACACCTTC
TRBJ1-4 | - | - | TRBV6-6 | CASSYSVQPNEKLFF | TGTGCCAGCAGTTACTCGGTGCAGCCTAATGAAAAACTGTTTTTT
TRBJ1-4 | - | - | TRBV12-3/TRBV12-4 | CASNLQENEKLFF | TGTGCCAGCAATCTACAGGAAAATGAAAAACTGTTTTTT
TRBJ1-2 | - | - | TRBV28 | CASHGSYGYTF | TGTGCCAGCCACGGGAGCTATGGCTACACCTTC
TRBJ1-1 | - | - | TRBV2 | CASYYRETEAFF | TGTGCCAGCTATTATAGGGAAACTGAAGCTTTCTTT
TRBJ1-5 | - | - | TRBV6-6 | CASSYSRTVQPQHF | TGTGCCAGCAGTTACTCAAGGACAGTTCAGCCCCAGCATTTT
TRBJ1-1 | - | - | TRBV29-1 | CSVKRRLGEPEAFF | TGCAGCGTGAAACGCAGGTTAGGGGAGCCTGAAGCTTTCTTT
TRBJ2-5 | TRBD2 | - | TRBV30 | CAWISAGQYQETQYF | TGTGCCTGGATCTCAGCGGGGCAATACCAAGAGACCCAGTACTTC
TRBJ1-3 | TRBD1 | once | TRBV9 | CASSVGTGVVGNTIYF | TGTGCCAGCAGCGTAGGGACAGGGGTTGTCGGAAACACCATATATTTT
TRBJ2-7 | TRBD1 | - | TRBV27 | CASSLSATGAYEQYF | TGTGCCAGCAGTTTATCGGCCACAGGGGCCTACGAGCAGTACTTC
TRBJ2-2 | - | once | TRBV28 | CASSAGGQYGELFF | TGTGCCAGCAGCGCCGGGGGGCAATACGGGGAGCTGTTTTTT
TRBJ2-2 | - | - | TRBV6-6 | CASSSRNVELFF | TGTGCCAGCAGTTCCCGGAACGTGGAGCTGTTTTTT
TRBJ2-3 | - | - | TRBV18 | CASSPSPRAGGTDTQYF | TGTGCCAGCTCACCATCGCCCAGGGCCGGGGGCACAGATACGCAGTATTTT
TRBJ1-1 | - | - | TRBV19 | CASSQGRNTEAFF | TGTGCCAGTAGTCAGGGTAGGAACACTGAAGCTTTCTTT
TRBJ2-7 | TRBD2 | - | TRBV27 | CASSYRLAGAYEQYF | TGTGCCAGCAGTTATAGACTAGCGGGAGCCTACGAGCAGTACTTC
TRBJ2-3 | TRBD2 | - | TRBV4-3 | CASSPGLAGYTDTQYF | TGCGCCAGCAGCCCCGGACTAGCGGGGTACACAGATACGCAGTATTTT
TRBJ2-6 | - | - | TRBV3-1/TRBV3-2 | CASSQARGSGANVLTF | TGTGCCAGCAGCCAAGCCAGGGGTTCCGGGGCCAACGTCCTGACTTTC
TRBJ1-5 | - | - | TRBV5-3 | CARTRIRGPQHF | TGTGCCAGAACCCGAATCCGGGGACCCCAGCATTTT
TRBJ1-1 | - | - | TRBV19 | CASSWSREAFF | TGTGCCAGTAGTTGGTCCCGGGAAGCTTTCTTT
TRBJ1-2 | TRBD1 | - | TRBV19 | CASSTGTAPNYGYTF | TGTGCCAGTAGTACCGGGACAGCCCCTAACTATGGCTACACCTTC
TRBJ2-7 | - | - | TRBV14 | CASSQAPGYEQYF | TGTGCCAGCAGCCAAGCGCCAGGGTACGAGCAGTACTTC
TRBJ1-2 | - | - | TRBV7-2 | CASSLGQADYGYTF | TGTGCCAGCAGCTTAGGGCAGGCTGACTATGGCTACACCTTC